This T cell receptor beta chain was sequenced in a study of cytomegalovirus exposure and HLA in healthy donors. The PCR had 60 Vbeta and 13 Jbeta primers. The data were produced by immunoSEQ multiplex PCR, yet TCRdb's version contains in-frame clones alone and is incomplete. The repertoire holds about 92,000 clones, with 75% to 85% as singletons. The CDR3 is made up of 13 amino acids. V was trimmed by 3 bases and J by 1 base, leaving 6 bases between them. CDR1 and CDR2 from the germline V gene are MDHEN and SYDVKM. V gene TRBV28 combines with J gene TRBJ1-2, with D unresolved. Sequenced sample: PBMCs. This receptor was taken from a man aged 18 to 35 in good health and CMV-seronegative. The CDR3 sequence: CASSFSGNYGYTF. DNA for the CDR3: TGTGCCAGCAGTTTTAGTGGTAACTATGGCTACACCTTC.